This TCR beta chain was sequenced during a study of shared clonotypes between healthy human individuals. The V gene lost 7 bases and the J gene lost 6 bases, with 24 bases spanning the gap. This CDR3 region has 16 residues. TCRdb's table, derived via immunoSEQ multiplex PCR, lists solely in-frame clones and lacks some. This sample yields about 2.3 million clones, of which around 92% are seen a single time; more than 0.35% belongs to the top ten. Sequencing input: naive CD4+ T cells from PBMCs. Subset denoted: CD45RA+ positively selected. The V and J genes are TRBV23-1 and TRBJ2-5; D not resolved. TRBV23-1 is designated an ORF whose function remains uncertain. This TCR derives from a man younger than 35 in good health. Some clones in this sample may be carry-over from other donors' samples. The CDR3 region has the DNA TGCGCCAGCACCCAAAGGGTAGTAACTCGGTCGCAGACCCAGTACTTC. Its translation is CASTQRVVTRSQTQYF.